This passage covers 28 T cell receptor beta chains from one sample sequenced in a study of vaccination effects on CD4 cells after COVID-19. With the ViraFEST assay, the study expanded antigen-specific CD4+ T cells using viral peptide pools, then sequenced them. Isolating CD4+ T cells followed more than eight days of culture. The vaccine given was either BNT162b2 or mRNA-1273, in two doses. Using immunoSEQ multiplex PCR, the repertoire was profiled, and TCRdb retains in-frame clones only, with some absent. This table holds around 59,000 clones, roughly 78% found once. These TCRs are of unknown antigen specificity. This specimen consisted of CD4+ T cells from PBMCs cultured with HCoV-OC43 spike peptides, obtained after COVID-19 vaccination. Sample subset: HCoV-OC43 spike overlapping peptide pool stimulation. The receptors shown here come from a human donor who received a COVID-19 vaccine.

This sequence joins TRBV15 and TRBJ2-1; D is unresolved. This CDR3 is built from 16 residues. Between the trimmed V and J ends, which lost 0 bases and 8 bases, there was a span of 17 bases. CDR1 and CDR2 (germline): LNHNV, YYDKDF (reference sequence). The CDR3 is CATSRDLSMAVDEQFF. The CDR3 DNA follows: TGTGCCACCAGCAGAGATCTTAGTATGGCGGTAGATGAGCAGTTCTTC.

The chain recombines TRBV11-2 with TRBJ1-5, with no clear D. CDR1 and CDR2 (germline): SGHAT, FQNNGV. The CDR3 contains 13 residues. Trimming shortened V by 0 bases and J by 7 bases, and 7 bases separated the two germline ends. This CDR3 reads CASSLDLLQPQHF. DNA of the CDR3: TGTGCCAGCAGCTTAGATTTACTACAGCCCCAGCATTTT.

V usage is TRBV20-1 and J usage is TRBJ1-2; D possibly corresponds to TRBD1 (6 bases). The CDR3 length is 11 residues. The germline CDR1 and CDR2 sequences are DFQATT and SNEGSKA (reference sequence). The germline V and J ends were trimmed by 5 bases and 8 bases, with 12 bases remaining between them. The CDR3: CSAGTWGGYTF. CDR3 DNA sequence: TGCAGTGCTGGGACATGGGGAGGCTACACCTTC.

This clone was recorded a few times. The rearrangement links TRBV6-5 to TRBJ1-1; perhaps TRBD1 as D (6 bases). The CDR3 contains 15 residues. Between the trimmed V and J ends, which lost 0 bases and 5 bases, there was a span of 13 bases. Germline V gives CDR1 MNHEY, CDR2 SVGAGI. CDR3 protein: CASSYSKGRGTEAFF. Written as DNA, the CDR3 is TGTGCCAGCAGTTACTCGAAGGGGAGGGGGACTGAAGCTTTCTTT.

This clone was counted between two and nine times. The rearrangement links TRBV19 to TRBJ1-5; D may be TRBD1 (5 bases). The CDR3 totals 16 residues. CDR1 is LNHDA, CDR2 SQIVND, per germline (reference sequence). V lost 7 bases, J lost 5 bases, and 21 bases lay in between. The CDR3 region has the DNA TGTGCCAGTAACCCTGAGGTGTGGGGGGATGATCAGCCCCAGCATTTT. This translates into CASNPEVWGDDQPQHF.

Notes on this clone: At the DNA level, this CDR3 is encoded by other sequences in the same sample as well. The J gene is TRBJ1-1, the V gene TRBV12-3 or TRBV12-4; no reliable D call. This CDR3 is built from 12 residues. The V end was cut by 5 bases, the J end by 3 bases, with 7 bases between. This CDR3 reads CASSPGYTEAFF. CDR3 bases: TGTGCCAGCAGTCCTGGGTACACTGAAGCTTTCTTT.

The chain carries TRBV7-9 and TRBJ1-2; 7 nucleotides line up with TRBD1. The CDR3 runs to 15 residues. Germline V CDR1 and CDR2: SEHNR, FQNEAQ (reference sequence). J lost 7 bases, V lost 1 base, and 9 bases had no gene match. In DNA form, the CDR3 reads TGTGCCAGCAGCTTAGAAGGAGAAGGGGGCGGTGGCTACACCTTC. Translated, it gives CASSLEGEGGGGYTF.

The J gene is TRBJ2-7, the V gene TRBV11-2, with TRBD1 matching 8 bases. Per the germline V gene, CDR1 is SGHAT and CDR2 is FQNNGV. CDR3 length: 13 residues. The V gene end was trimmed by 5 bases and the J gene end by 6 bases; junction bases not matched to a gene: 6. CDR3 in amino acids: CASSRPGQGEQYV. CDR3 bases: TGTGCCAGCAGCCGACCCGGACAGGGCGAGCAGTACGTC.

The chain has TRBV7-2 and TRBJ2-3, with 8 bases that match TRBD2. The CDR3 sequence is 14 residues long. Germline CDR1 reads SGHTA; CDR2 reads FQGNSA. The V and J ends lost 5 bases and 10 bases, in that order; junction bases with no gene match: 11. For the CDR3, the DNA is TGTGCCAGCAGCCCTAGCTCGGGGGGGCCAGCGCAGTATTTT. Its translation: CASSPSSGGPAQYF.

This clone has just one count. V gene TRBV5-6 combines with J gene TRBJ1-2, with 9 bases matching TRBD1. The J segment lost 4 bases and the V segment lost 5 bases, leaving 3 bases of the junction unmatched. CDR3 length: 13 amino acids. CDR1 SGHDT and CDR2 YYEEEE come from the germline V gene. CDR3 in DNA: TGTGCCAGCAGTAGGACAGGGGTCTATGGCTACACCTTC. Encoded protein: CASSRTGVYGYTF.

This clone was seen more than once but under ten times. The chain links TRBV27 to TRBJ2-6; D remains unclear. CDR3 length: 14 amino acids. V dropped 6 bases and J dropped 0 bases, with 6 bases sitting between them. The germline CDR1 and CDR2 sequences are MNHEY and SMNVEV (reference sequence). This chain's CDR3 is CASSRSSGANVLTF. The CDR3 DNA reads TGTGCCAGCAGCCGTAGCTCTGGGGCCAACGTCCTGACTTTC.

The chain carries TRBV5-1 and TRBJ1-2; tentatively, D is TRBD1 (5 bases). Germline V gene lookup returns CDR1 SGHRS and CDR2 YFSETQ. CDR3 length: 15 amino acids. Between the trimmed V and J ends, which lost 4 bases and 8 bases, there was a span of 21 bases. The CDR3 loop is CASSTGGPLVRGYTF. In nucleotides, the CDR3 is TGCGCCAGCAGCACCGGGGGTCCCCTCGTTAGAGGCTACACCTTC. The full variable domain, completed using reference TRBV5-1 and TRBJ1-2, is KAGVTQTPRYLIKTRGQQVTLSCSPISGHRSVSWYQQTPGQGLQFLFEYFSETQRNKGNFPGRFSGRQFSNSRSEMNVSTLELGDSALYLCASSTGGPLVRGYTFGSGTRLTVV.

The chain is built from TRBV6-4 and TRBJ2-7; tentative D call: TRBD1 (5 bases). CDR1 is MRHNA and CDR2 is SNTAGT in the germline V gene. The V gene lost 0 bases and the J gene lost 4 bases, with 7 bases spanning the gap. The length of the CDR3 is 13 residues. CDR3 in amino acids: CASSDSTAYEQYV. CDR3 coding DNA: TGTGCCAGCAGTGACTCGACAGCGTACGAGCAGTACGTC.

This clone was observed once. This chain connects TRBV28 to TRBJ1-4; D is possibly TRBD1 (6 bases). Germline V CDR1 and CDR2: MDHEN, SYDVKM. V shed 5 bases and J shed 6 bases, with 16 bases lying between them. CDR3 length: 15 residues. In DNA form, the CDR3 reads TGTGCCAGCAGTCCCGCGCGGGGGGCCGATGAAAAACTGTTTTTT. Its translation: CASSPARGADEKLFF. Full variable domain (outside the CDR3, taken from reference TRBV28 and TRBJ1-4): DVKVTQSSRYLVKRTGEKVFLECVQDMDHENMFWYRQDPGLGLRLIYFSYDVKMKEKGDIPEGYSVSREKKERFSLILESASTNQTSMYLCASSPARGADEKLFFGSGTQLSVL.

J is TRBJ2-3 and V is TRBV7-2; 8 bases agree with TRBD1. The trim removed 5 bases at V and 5 bases at J, leaving 3 bases unmatched. Germline V gene sequence: CDR1 SGHTA, CDR2 FQGNSA. This CDR3 comprises 13 residues. The chain's CDR3 is CASSRTGQDTQYF. The CDR3 nucleotides read TGTGCCAGCAGCAGGACAGGGCAAGATACGCAGTATTTT.

In this sample, this clone turned up once. The J gene is TRBJ2-7, the V gene TRBV4-1; TRBD1 agrees at 9 bases. Germline values: CDR1 MGHRA, CDR2 YSYEKL. Trimming removed 0 bases from V and 4 bases from J; junction bases left unmatched: 7. The CDR3 length is 16 residues. CDR3 nucleotide sequence: TGCGCCAGCAGCCAAGATGTAACAGGGGGCAGGTACGAGCAGTACGTC. Its translation: CASSQDVTGGRYEQYV.

This clone has a handful of counts. V gene TRBV3-1 (or the pseudogene TRBV3-2) combines with J gene TRBJ2-7; D not resolved. The CDR3 spans 13 residues. Germline V lookup: CDR1 LGHDT, CDR2 YNNKEL (reference sequence). Trimming removed 6 bases from V and 7 bases from J, with 16 bases in between. CDR3 DNA sequence: TGTGCCAGCAGTTACCGGGCCACTGGAGAGCAGTACGTC. Its translation is CASSYRATGEQYV.

The V call is TRBV6-5, the J call TRBJ2-7, with TRBD2 as a possible D gene (6 bases). V was trimmed by 8 bases and J by 0 bases, leaving 14 bases between them. The CDR3 runs 14 residues. Germline-derived CDR1 and CDR2 are MNHEY and SVGAGI. The CDR3 loop reads CASCPSTSSYEQYV. The CDR3, as DNA: TGTGCCAGCTGTCCATCGACTAGCTCCTACGAGCAGTACGTC.

The genes are TRBV2 and TRBJ2-6, with D hard to call. Germline V gene data show CDR1 as SNHLY and CDR2 as FYNNEI. The CDR3 spans 13 residues. Trimming removed 8 bases from V and 0 bases from J, with 5 bases in between. The CDR3 nucleotides read TGTGCCAGCGGTAGCTCTGGGGCCAACGTCCTGACTTTC. This sequence encodes CASGSSGANVLTF.

The chain joins TRBV3-1 (or the pseudogene TRBV3-2) to TRBJ2-4; unclear D gene. The CDR3 extends over 14 amino acids. V shed 6 bases and J shed 9 bases, with 18 bases lying between them. CDR1 and CDR2 from the germline V gene are LGHDT and YNNKEL (reference sequence). The CDR3 here is CASSPDTSRGIQYF. The CDR3 region has the DNA TGTGCCAGCAGTCCTGACACCTCGAGAGGCATTCAGTACTTC.

CDR3 loop: CASGRHNQPQHF. For the CDR3, the DNA is TGTGCCTCTGGACGGCACAATCAGCCCCAGCATTTT. The V call is TRBV30, the J call TRBJ1-5; D not certain. V was shortened by 7 bases and J by 3 bases, with 10 bases between the two germline ends. There are 12 residues in the CDR3. Germline V gene data show CDR1 as GTSNPN and CDR2 as SVGIG (reference sequence). The full variable domain, completed using reference TRBV30 and TRBJ1-5, is SQTIHQWPATLVQPVGSPLSLECTVEGTSNPNLYWYRQAAGRGLQLLFYSVGIGQISSEVPQNLSASRPQDRQFILSSKKLLLSDSGFYLCASGRHNQPQHFGDGTRLSIL.

In DNA, the CDR3 is TGTGCCAGCAGCTTGGACAGGGGGCCAGGAGAAAAACTGTTTTTT. Translated, it gives CASSLDRGPGEKLFF. The chain couples TRBV7-2 to TRBJ1-4; the match to TRBD1 covers 11 bases. Germline assignment: CDR1 SGHTA and CDR2 FQGNSA. The CDR3 totals 15 residues. Trimming removed 3 bases from V and 8 bases from J; junction bases left unmatched: 5.

The chain combines TRBV6-4 with TRBJ2-6; D is uncertain. V was cut by 3 bases and J by 0 bases, with 12 bases left in between. CDR1 is MRHNA and CDR2 is SNTAGT in the germline V gene. The CDR3 totals 17 residues. Here the CDR3 reads CASSEGFTRSGANVLTF. The CDR3, as DNA: TGTGCCAGCAGTGAGGGATTTACCCGCTCTGGGGCCAACGTCCTGACTTTC.

The chain links TRBV21-1 to TRBJ2-7; TRBD1 is taken as the D call from the table, unchecked against the DNA. TRBV21-1 is labeled a pseudogene. The CDR3 is made up of 14 amino acids. The CDR3 here is CASSNGDRGFEQYV. The CDR3 coding sequence is TGTGCCAGCAGCAATGGAGACAGGGGTTTCGAGCAGTACGTC.

V gene TRBV30 combines with J gene TRBJ2-7, with 10 bases that match TRBD1. CDR1 is GTSNPN and CDR2 is SVGIG in the germline V gene (reference sequence). The CDR3 spans 13 residues. The V segment lost 3 bases and the J segment 5 bases; nucleotides outside the gene matches: 4. For the CDR3, the DNA is TGTGCCTGGAGCCCGGACAGGGGGAACGAGCAGTACGTC. Residues: CAWSPDRGNEQYV.

V and J are TRBV5-5 and TRBJ2-1, with D perhaps TRBD1 (6 bases). V shed 0 bases and J shed 5 bases, with 12 bases lying between them. Germline values: CDR1 SGHKS, CDR2 YYEKEE (reference sequence). CDR3 size: 15 residues. The CDR3 bases are TGTGCCAGCAGCTTGGTAAGCTACAGGGACAATGAGCAGTTCTTC. Translation: CASSLVSYRDNEQFF. Full variable domain (remainder filled in from reference TRBV5-5 and TRBJ2-1): DAGVTQSPTHLIKTRGQQVTLRCSPISGHKSVSWYQQVLGQGPQFIFQYYEKEERGRGNFPDRFSARQFPNYSSELNVNALLLGDSALYLCASSLVSYRDNEQFFGPGTRLTVL.

The chain is built from TRBV18 and TRBJ1-4; possible D gene TRBD1, 5 bases. The length of the CDR3 is 13 residues. Germline assignment: CDR1 KGHSH and CDR2 LQKENI. V lost 3 bases and J lost 8, with 10 bases in between. For the CDR3, the DNA is TGTGCCAGCTCACCTAGGGGCCGGGAAAAACTGTTTTTT. This sequence encodes CASSPRGREKLFF.

The rearrangement links TRBV20-1 to TRBJ2-3, with D possibly being TRBD2 (5 bases). The CDR3 length is 14 residues. The germline gives CDR1 DFQATT, CDR2 SNEGSKA (reference sequence). Trimming removed 3 bases at V and 2 bases at J, with 12 bases between. CDR3 DNA sequence: TGCAGTGCTAGTAGGCGGGTTTACACAGATACGCAGTATTTT. Translating gives CSASRRVYTDTQYF.